These 5 T cell receptor beta chains were sequenced from one sample in a study of beta chain features in type 1 diabetes. Of the isolated RNA, all was reverse transcribed, and so the sequenced material was expressed TCRB transcripts. Some clones are missing from TCRdb's copy, which holds only in-frame ones; the method was immunoSEQ multiplex PCR. Among roughly 230,000 clones listed, approximately 11% were seen once. These receptors' targets are unknown. The study's findings and limits: Among all four CD4+ subsets, Type 1 diabetes patients had TCRB CDR3s that were moderately but significantly shorter.

The sample comprised naive CD4+ T cells from blood. These receptor sequences come from a man younger than 40 with type 1 diabetes.

As to this clone: Other DNA sequences in the sample encode the same CDR3. The chain is built from TRBV18 and TRBJ2-5, with D unresolved. The V end was cut by 0 bases, the J end by 2 bases, with 4 bases between. There are 13 residues in the CDR3. Germline CDR1 is KGHSH and CDR2 is LQKENI. CDR3: CASSPPPQETQYF. In DNA, the CDR3 is TGTGCCAGCTCACCACCCCCTCAAGAGACCCAGTACTTC.

This clone has more than one count but fewer than ten. This sequence joins TRBV29-1 and TRBJ1-1; 7 positions agree with TRBD1. The ends lost 3 bases at V and 5 bases at J; junction bases unmatched: 12. CDR3 length: 15 residues. Germline CDR1 SQVTM, CDR2 ANQGSEA. CDR3 DNA sequence: TGCAGCGTTGAGGGGGACAGCCGCCAGGGGACTGAAGCTTTCTTT. As protein: CSVEGDSRQGTEAFF.

The V call is TRBV5-6, the J call TRBJ2-7, with 7 bases identical to TRBD2. The CDR3 totals 12 residues. V shed 3 bases and J 5 bases; nucleotides not matched to a gene: 2. In germline, CDR1 is SGHDT, CDR2 YYEEEE. The CDR3 DNA is TGTGCCAGCAGCTGGGGGGGAAACGAGCAGTACTTC. Translated: CASSWGGNEQYF. The whole variable domain, remainder taken from reference TRBV5-6 and TRBJ2-7, is DAGVTQSPTHLIKTRGQQVTLRCSPKSGHDTVSWYQQALGQGPQFIFQYYEEEERQRGNFPDRFSGHQFPNYSSELNVNALLLGDSALYLCASSWGGNEQYFGPGTRLTVT.

The sample holds a few counts of this clone. This chain joins TRBV5-1 and TRBJ2-5; TRBD2 is a possible D gene (5 bases). The germline V gene has CDR1 SGHRS and CDR2 YFSETQ. Trimming shortened V by 5 bases and J by 1 base, and 18 bases separated the two germline ends. The CDR3 loop spans 16 amino acids. The CDR3 nucleotides read TGCGCCAGCAGTATTCTCCCCCGAGGGTCCCAAGAGACCCAGTACTTC. As protein: CASSILPRGSQETQYF. Together with reference TRBV5-1 and TRBJ2-5, the CDR3 gives the full variable domain: KAGVTQTPRYLIKTRGQQVTLSCSPISGHRSVSWYQQTPGQGLQFLFEYFSETQRNKGNFPGRFSGRQFSNSRSEMNVSTLELGDSALYLCASSILPRGSQETQYFGPGTRLLVL.

The chain carries TRBV5-1 and TRBJ2-2; 7 nucleotides agree with TRBD1. CDR3 length: 15 amino acids. Trimming at V came to 2 bases and at J to 2 bases, leaving 3 bases not matched to a gene. Germline CDR1 SGHRS, CDR2 YFSETQ. This CDR3 is CASSFRGGNTGELFF. The CDR3 nucleotides are TGCGCCAGCAGCTTTAGAGGGGGCAACACCGGGGAGCTGTTTTTT.